These 30 T cell receptor beta chains came from one sample sequenced in a study of T cell repertoires in cytomegalovirus infection. These TCRs' antigens remain unknown. TCRdb re-called the reads with MiXCR, one entry per CDR3 protein. The table records about half a million distinct CDR3 sequences, about 42% of them present only once. Source: cultured PBMCs, taken from culture after CMV antigen stimulation. Receptors were obtained from a human donor in good health (CMV status not recorded). Some clones in this sample may be carry-over from other donors' samples.

The V and J genes are TRBV27 and TRBJ2-1; tentative D call: TRBD2 (5 bases). Germline assignment: CDR1 MNHEY and CDR2 SMNVEV (reference sequence). The V end was cut by 6 bases, the J end by 7 bases, with 10 bases between. The CDR3 is 12 residues long. The CDR3 is CASRRGFNEQFF. The DNA of the CDR3 is TGTGCCAGCAGACGCGGGTTTAATGAGCAGTTCTTC.

This clonotype turned up a few times. The chain recombines TRBV7-8 with TRBJ1-2; D is uncertain. Trimming removed 4 bases from V and 0 bases from J, with 9 bases in between. Germline V gene data show CDR1 as SGHVS and CDR2 as FQNEAQ. This CDR3 is 14 amino acids long. The CDR3 loop is CASSSHIANYGYTF. The CDR3, as DNA: TGTGCCAGCAGCTCCCATATAGCTAACTATGGCTACACCTTC.

In its sample, this clonotype was seen a few times. The chain carries TRBV6-1 and TRBJ2-3, with 7 bases matching TRBD2. Germline V lookup: CDR1 MNHNS, CDR2 SASEGT. The CDR3 is 14 amino acids. The J segment lost 2 bases and the V segment lost 7 bases, leaving 6 bases of the junction unmatched. CDR3 DNA sequence: TGTGCCAGCAAGATTGGGGGGGACACAGATACGCAGTATTTT. Protein product: CASKIGGDTDTQYF.

The sample holds a few counts of this clonotype. V is TRBV7-2 and J is TRBJ1-2; D may be TRBD1 (5 bases). Deletions cut 1 base from V and 4 bases from J, with 13 bases between. CDR3 length: 15 residues. Germline V gene sequence: CDR1 SGHTA, CDR2 FQGNSA. Here the CDR3 reads CASSLGGEGPYGYTF. Written as DNA, the CDR3 is TGTGCCAGCAGCTTAGGAGGGGAGGGGCCCTATGGCTACACCTTC.

This sequence joins TRBV5-1 and TRBJ2-5, with 12 bases lining up with TRBD1. Germline CDR1 SGHRS, CDR2 YFSETQ. The V gene end was trimmed by 4 bases and the J gene end by 5 bases; junction bases not matched to a gene: 15. The CDR3 sequence is 18 residues long. The CDR3 bases are TGCGCCAGCAGCCCAGGGACAGGGGGCGACGATTTCCGTGAGACCCAGTACTTC. Its protein product is CASSPGTGGDDFRETQYF. The whole variable domain, remainder taken from reference TRBV5-1 and TRBJ2-5, is KAGVTQTPRYLIKTRGQQVTLSCSPISGHRSVSWYQQTPGQGLQFLFEYFSETQRNKGNFPGRFSGRQFSNSRSEMNVSTLELGDSALYLCASSPGTGGDDFRETQYFGPGTRLLVL.

The J gene is TRBJ1-4, the V gene TRBV5-5; D not resolved. Trimming shortened V by 0 bases and J by 0 bases, and 6 bases separated the two germline ends. Looked up from germline, CDR1 is SGHKS and CDR2 is YYEKEE (reference sequence). The CDR3 consists of 15 residues. The CDR3 coding sequence is TGTGCCAGCAGCTTGGGAGTTGCAACTAATGAAAAACTGTTTTTT. Translating it yields CASSLGVATNEKLFF.

The table lists this clonotype with many counts. The chain recombines TRBV7-2 with TRBJ1-4; 7 bases agree with TRBD1. Germline-derived CDR1 and CDR2 are SGHTA and FQGNSA. This CDR3 has 15 amino acids. Unmatched junction bases numbered 5, after V lost 5 bases and J lost 2 bases. Here the CDR3 DNA reads TGTGCCAGCAGCCCGACAGGGACTACTAATGAAAAACTGTTTTTT. This codes for CASSPTGTTNEKLFF.

Written as DNA, the CDR3 is TGTGCCAGCAGCTTTAGCGGGGGGACAAACACCGGGGAGCTGTTTTTT. The encoded protein is CASSFSGGTNTGELFF. The chain combines TRBV7-2 with TRBJ2-2; 10 bases line up with TRBD2. V was pared by 3 bases and J by 2 bases, with 3 bases of the junction left unmatched. Germline assignment: CDR1 SGHTA and CDR2 FQGNSA. This CDR3 spans 16 amino acids.

The genes are TRBV2 and TRBJ2-3; D uncertain. Germline CDR1 and CDR2: SNHLY and FYNNEI. This CDR3 spans 11 amino acids. Trimming shortened V by 8 bases and J by 0 bases, and 3 bases separated the two germline ends. The CDR3: CASASTDTQYF. CDR3 DNA: TGTGCCAGCGCTAGCACAGATACGCAGTATTTT.

The chain links TRBV11-2 to TRBJ2-7, with TRBD2 as a possible D gene (6 bases). From germline, CDR1 is SGHAT and CDR2 FQNNGV. The CDR3 is 14 residues long. The germline V and J ends were trimmed by 0 bases and 11 bases, with 17 bases remaining between them. The CDR3, as DNA: TGTGCCAGCAGCTTAGACGGGACTCTCAAACCGGAGTACTTC. Translation: CASSLDGTLKPEYF.

This clonotype showed up just a few times. The chain is built from TRBV5-1 and TRBJ1-1; D gene ambiguous. V was pared by 0 bases and J by 4 bases, with 7 bases between. CDR1 and CDR2 (germline): SGHRS, YFSETQ. The length of the CDR3 is 13 residues. The CDR3 coding sequence is TGCGCCAGCAGCTTGGGAGGGATCACTGAAGCTTTCTTT. This translates into CASSLGGITEAFF.

The chain is built from TRBV2 and TRBJ2-1, with D uncertain. Looked up from germline, CDR1 is SNHLY and CDR2 is FYNNEI. CDR3 length equals 15 residues. Trimming removed 6 bases from V and 8 bases from J, with 20 bases in between. CDR3 region: CASSDQAYATDEQFF. DNA for the CDR3: TGTGCCAGCAGCGACCAAGCCTATGCCACGGATGAGCAGTTCTTC.

The chain joins TRBV7-4 to TRBJ2-2, with 7 bases aligning to TRBD2. CDR3 length: 15 residues. Looked up from germline, CDR1 is SGHVT and CDR2 is SQSDAQ. Germline trimming cut 3 bases from V and 4 bases from J; bases unmatched to any gene: 5. The CDR3 region has the DNA TGTGCCAGCAGCTTTCGTGGGGGGGGCACCGGGGAGCTGTTTTTT. It yields the protein CASSFRGGGTGELFF.

The chain carries TRBV7-2 and TRBJ2-1; 15 bases map to TRBD2. Germline-derived CDR1 and CDR2 are SGHTA and FQGNSA. The CDR3 totals 15 residues. With 7 bases clipped from V and 8 bases from J, the junction kept 6 bases outside the gene matches. CDR3 sequence: CASTYGTSGGYEQFF. CDR3 nucleotides: TGTGCCAGCACTTACGGGACTAGCGGGGGGTATGAGCAGTTCTTC.

This chain connects TRBV4-1 to TRBJ2-7, with TRBD2 matching 10 bases. CDR3 length: 15 amino acids. The ends lost 2 bases at V and 1 base at J; junction bases unmatched: 2. CDR1 is MGHRA, CDR2 YSYEKL, per germline. The CDR3 DNA sequence: TGCGCCAGCAGCCAACTGGGACTAGCGTCCTACGAGCAGTACTTC. Its protein product is CASSQLGLASYEQYF.

This clonotype is a singleton in its sample. This chain links TRBV20-1 with TRBJ1-5; possible D gene TRBD1, 6 bases. CDR1 is DFQATT, CDR2 SNEGSKA, per germline (reference sequence). The CDR3 has 12 residues. V was pared by 6 bases and J by 4 bases, with 10 bases between. The CDR3 coding sequence is TGCAGTGCCCGACAGGATAATCAGCCCCAGCATTTT. Encoded protein: CSARQDNQPQHF.

The DNA for the CDR3 is TGTGCCAGCAGCTTAGTTTCTAGCCGCGAGACCCAGTACTTC. This translates into CASSLVSSRETQYF. The chain employs TRBV7-6 and TRBJ2-5, with D possibly matching TRBD2 (5 bases). The CDR3 loop spans 14 amino acids. Trimming removed 1 base at V and 5 bases at J, with 11 bases between. Per the germline V gene, CDR1 is SGHVS and CDR2 is FNYEAQ.

This chain links TRBV11-2 with TRBJ2-2; D may match TRBD1 or TRBD2 (5 bases each). CDR1 is SGHAT and CDR2 is FQNNGV in the germline V gene. Trimming pared 2 bases from V and 3 bases from J, leaving 13 bases between. The CDR3 extends over 16 amino acids. The CDR3 DNA is TGTGCCAGCAGCTTAATGAGGGGTTCATACACCGGGGAGCTGTTTTTT. As protein: CASSLMRGSYTGELFF.

The chain is built from TRBV20-1 and TRBJ2-2; 10 nucleotides agree with TRBD2. This CDR3 region has 17 residues. The V and J ends lost 0 bases and 5 bases, in that order; junction bases with no gene match: 9. The germline CDR1 and CDR2 sequences are DFQATT and SNEGSKA (reference sequence). CDR3 region: CSARDGTSDPTTGELFF. In DNA, the CDR3 is TGCAGTGCTAGAGACGGGACTAGCGACCCCACAACCGGGGAGCTGTTTTTT.

The gene calls are TRBV20-1 and TRBJ2-3; 9 bases line up with TRBD2. The V gene end was trimmed by 8 bases and the J gene end by 2 bases; junction bases not matched to a gene: 8. Germline CDR1 reads DFQATT; CDR2 reads SNEGSKA (reference sequence). The CDR3 is 14 amino acids. CDR3 bases: TGCAGTACGAGGCTAGCGGGGCCCACAGATACGCAGTATTTT. This encodes CSTRLAGPTDTQYF.

Only a few counts were recorded for this clonotype. The chain joins TRBV7-6 to TRBJ1-2; possible D gene TRBD1, 6 bases. Per germline, CDR1 SGHVS and CDR2 FNYEAQ. The ends were cut back, 7 bases at V and 8 bases at J, with 14 bases in the middle. The CDR3 is 12 amino acids. The CDR3 region has the DNA TGTGCCAGCAATGGCAGGGGAGGGGGCTACACCTTC. Encoded protein: CASNGRGGGYTF. Together with reference TRBV7-6 and TRBJ1-2, the CDR3 gives the full variable domain: GAGVSQSPRYKVTKRGQDVALRCDPISGHVSLYWYRQALGQGPEFLTYFNYEAQQDKSGLPNDRFSAERPEGSISTLTIQRTEQRDSAMYRCASNGRGGGYTFGSGTRLTVV.

The rearrangement uses TRBV6-6 and TRBJ2-2, with 7 nucleotides matching TRBD1. The length of the CDR3 is 12 residues. The V gene's germline CDR1 is MNHNY and CDR2 SVGAGI (reference sequence). The J segment lost 7 bases and the V segment lost 6 bases, leaving 2 bases of the junction unmatched. The CDR3 reads CASRQGHGELFF. CDR3 nucleotides: TGTGCCAGCAGACAGGGGCACGGGGAGCTGTTTTTT.

The chain has TRBV5-4 and TRBJ2-5; D is unclear. Trimming took 9 bases from V and 1 from J, leaving 7 bases between them. CDR1 and CDR2 from the germline V gene are SGHNT and YYREEE (reference sequence). The CDR3 is 11 residues long. The CDR3: CATSGQETQYF. The CDR3 nucleotides read TGTGCCACCAGTGGCCAAGAGACCCAGTACTTC.

The J gene is TRBJ2-2, the V gene TRBV20-1; D is unresolved. The CDR3 runs 12 residues. Between the trimmed V and J ends, which lost 3 bases and 7 bases, there was a span of 9 bases. Germline V gene data show CDR1 as DFQATT and CDR2 as SNEGSKA (reference sequence). CDR3 sequence: CSARRQVGELFF. In DNA, the CDR3 is TGCAGTGCTAGGAGGCAGGTCGGGGAGCTGTTTTTT.

The chain carries TRBV7-2 and TRBJ2-3; D not resolved. Germline CDR1 reads SGHTA; CDR2 reads FQGNSA. This CDR3 contains 14 residues. Between the trimmed V and J ends, which lost 10 bases and 0 bases, there was a span of 14 bases. CDR3 residues: CATCLRTSTDTQYF. As DNA, the CDR3 is TGTGCCACCTGCTTGAGAACTAGCACAGATACGCAGTATTTT.

This clonotype has just a few counts. The V call is TRBV19, the J call TRBJ2-7; possibly TRBD2 for D (5 bases). The CDR3 is 16 amino acids. Germline CDR1 LNHDA, CDR2 SQIVND (reference sequence). Trimming shortened V by 5 bases and J by 2 bases, and 19 bases separated the two germline ends. The CDR3 bases are TGTGCCAGTAGTCGCCAAAGAGGGCCGATTCCCTACGAGCAGTACTTC. Protein: CASSRQRGPIPYEQYF.

The genes are TRBV6-5 and TRBJ2-1, with D perhaps TRBD2 (5 bases). V was trimmed by 6 bases and J by 1 base, leaving 10 bases between them. The length of the CDR3 is 14 residues. Germline CDR1 and CDR2: MNHEY and SVGAGI. CDR3 residues: CASRLGRSYNEQFF. The DNA for the CDR3 is TGTGCCAGCAGGTTAGGGAGATCCTACAATGAGCAGTTCTTC.

This clonotype was observed a few times. The rearrangement links TRBV12-3 or TRBV12-4 to TRBJ1-5; D is ambiguous. V lost 8 bases, J lost 2 bases, and 13 bases lay in between. The CDR3 extends over 14 amino acids. CDR3 loop: CASAVGGGNQPQHF. In DNA, the CDR3 is TGTGCCAGCGCGGTAGGCGGTGGCAATCAGCCCCAGCATTTT.

The rearrangement links TRBV12-3 or TRBV12-4 to TRBJ1-2; a weak D match, TRBD1 (5 bases). Deletions cut 6 bases from V and 0 bases from J, with 14 bases between. The CDR3 has 15 amino acids. The CDR3 sequence is CASRRGTAPNYGYTF. The CDR3 bases are TGTGCCAGCAGACGCGGGACGGCGCCTAACTATGGCTACACCTTC.

This clonotype has just one count. This chain uses TRBV6-1 with TRBJ1-4, with TRBD1 matching over 9 bases. This CDR3 is 15 amino acids long. The V gene end was trimmed by 7 bases and the J gene end by 6 bases; junction bases not matched to a gene: 9. Germline lookup yields CDR1 MNHNS and CDR2 SASEGT. As DNA, the CDR3 is TGTGCCAGCACCCGTACCGGGACAGGGTATGAAAAACTGTTTTTT. Encoded protein: CASTRTGTGYEKLFF.